These T cell receptor beta chains were read from a single sample in a study of T cell repertoires in cytomegalovirus infection. TCRdb reprocessed the reads with MiXCR, giving one entry per CDR3 protein. The sample holds 200,000 to 250,000 distinct CDR3 sequences, 22% seen once. Sequencing input: CD8+ T cells from PBMCs. The source of these receptors is a human donor in good health (CMV status not recorded). Some clones in this sample may be carry-over from other donors' samples. CDR3s include the opening cysteine and the closing phenylalanine or tryptophan.

v_call: TRBV28
j_call: TRBJ2-7
cdr3_aa: CASTPWGGLDEQYF

v_call: TRBV4-1
j_call: TRBJ1-5
cdr3_aa: CASSQESGSQPQHF

v_call: TRBV14
j_call: TRBJ2-7
cdr3_aa: CASSQGAGEVYEQYF

v_call: TRBV7-2
j_call: TRBJ2-3
cdr3_aa: CASSLNLGDTQYF

v_call: TRBV14
j_call: TRBJ1-1
cdr3_aa: CASSPERYEWGTEAFF

v_call: TRBV7-2
j_call: TRBJ1-3
cdr3_aa: CASSSTTFSGNTIYF

v_call: TRBV28
j_call: TRBJ2-1
cdr3_aa: CASSLVAGNEQFF

v_call: TRBV20-1
j_call: TRBJ1-2
cdr3_aa: CSARPPTAVNYGYTF

v_call: TRBV7-2
j_call: TRBJ2-1
cdr3_aa: CASLPSGTDYNEQFF

v_call: TRBV7-3
j_call: TRBJ2-7
cdr3_aa: CASSPGQGAVEQYF

v_call: TRBV4-2
j_call: TRBJ1-1
cdr3_aa: CASSQERPGATEAFF

v_call: TRBV14
j_call: TRBJ2-1
cdr3_aa: CASSQGSRDEQFF

v_call: TRBV12-3/TRBV12-4
j_call: TRBJ2-5
cdr3_aa: CASSFGLRDRGPEETQYF

v_call: TRBV7-8
j_call: TRBJ2-5
cdr3_aa: CASSFRTGREETQYF

v_call: TRBV7-3
j_call: TRBJ1-4
cdr3_aa: CASSLPDRKLFF

v_call: TRBV29-1
j_call: TRBJ2-7
cdr3_aa: CSVEDLDIPYEQYF

v_call: TRBV7-3
j_call: TRBJ2-2
cdr3_aa: CASSGTGNTGELFF

v_call: TRBV7-9
j_call: TRBJ1-1
cdr3_aa: CASSSREWGAFF

v_call: TRBV7-9
j_call: TRBJ2-2
cdr3_aa: CASSFIANTGELFF

v_call: TRBV20-1
j_call: TRBJ2-7
cdr3_aa: CSAPTSGGYEQYF

v_call: TRBV7-9
j_call: TRBJ1-2
cdr3_aa: CASWSGIYGYTF

v_call: TRBV2
j_call: TRBJ2-5
cdr3_aa: CASGPTRTVQETQYF

v_call: TRBV29-1
j_call: TRBJ2-1
cdr3_aa: CSGKGIYNEQFF

v_call: TRBV6-1
j_call: TRBJ2-7
cdr3_aa: CASSESTGFVDEQYF

v_call: TRBV19
j_call: TRBJ1-1
cdr3_aa: CASSLQGAGNTEAFF

v_call: TRBV4-1
j_call: TRBJ2-1
cdr3_aa: CASSQALAGASNEQFF

v_call: TRBV27
j_call: TRBJ2-5
cdr3_aa: CASSLTGSGETQYF

v_call: TRBV12-3/TRBV12-4
j_call: TRBJ2-1
cdr3_aa: CASSLSLAGSYNEQFF

v_call: TRBV12-5
j_call: TRBJ2-5
cdr3_aa: CASGGPPQGIETQYF

v_call: TRBV19
j_call: TRBJ1-2
cdr3_aa: CASSAEIISDYGYTF

v_call: TRBV15
j_call: TRBJ1-1
cdr3_aa: CATSRDSRVERSTEAFF

v_call: TRBV6-2/TRBV6-3
j_call: TRBJ1-1
cdr3_aa: CASSPGLTEAFF

v_call: TRBV12-3/TRBV12-4
j_call: TRBJ1-5
cdr3_aa: CASTATGINNQPQHF

v_call: TRBV15
j_call: TRBJ2-3
cdr3_aa: CATSRDTSGGYTQYF

v_call: TRBV6-1
j_call: TRBJ2-7
cdr3_aa: CVSSEAGTVYEQYF

v_call: TRBV12-3/TRBV12-4
j_call: TRBJ2-5
cdr3_aa: CASSSPTGDETQYF

v_call: TRBV29-1
j_call: TRBJ2-3
cdr3_aa: CSSTGFSDTQYF

v_call: TRBV19
j_call: TRBJ1-1
cdr3_aa: CASLTPTEVNTEAFF

v_call: TRBV9
j_call: TRBJ1-5
cdr3_aa: CASSLYKRVGNQPQHF

v_call: TRBV28
j_call: TRBJ1-5
cdr3_aa: CASKGQHSNQPQHF

v_call: TRBV7-2
j_call: TRBJ2-2
cdr3_aa: CATVRLAGELFF

v_call: TRBV29-1
j_call: TRBJ1-1
cdr3_aa: CSGGWGFEAFF

v_call: TRBV6-8
j_call: TRBJ2-3
cdr3_aa: CASSYFGTGSPDTQYF

v_call: TRBV25-1
j_call: TRBJ1-4
cdr3_aa: CASSEFRPGQGSEKLFF

v_call: TRBV28
j_call: TRBJ2-7
cdr3_aa: CASSSTIAEGLEQYF

v_call: TRBV5-5
j_call: TRBJ2-1
cdr3_aa: CASSLGGSSYNEQFF

v_call: TRBV19
j_call: TRBJ1-6
cdr3_aa: CASRTQKNSPLHF

v_call: TRBV20-1
j_call: TRBJ2-2
cdr3_aa: CSARDSGMGYYTGELFF